The 28 T cell receptor beta chains given below trace back to one sample, sequenced in a study of cytomegalovirus exposure and HLA in healthy donors. The PCR was carried out with 60 Vbeta primers and 13 Jbeta primers. Repertoires were generated with immunoSEQ multiplex PCR, while TCRdb's copy carries only in-frame clones and drops some. The sample has 85,000 to 120,000 clones; around 75% are singletons. What was sequenced was PBMCs. These TCRs come from a man in his forties or fifties in good health and CMV-seronegative.

This chain links TRBV19 with TRBJ2-6; TRBD1 agrees at 8 bases. Germline trimming cut 6 bases from V and 0 bases from J; bases unmatched to any gene: 7. In germline, CDR1 is LNHDA, CDR2 SQIVND (reference sequence). CDR3 length: 17 residues. The CDR3 nucleotides read TGTGCCAGTAGGCCCGGACAGGGAAGCTCTGGGGCCAACGTCCTGACTTTC. This gives the protein CASRPGQGSSGANVLTF.

The J gene is TRBJ1-6, the V gene TRBV2; D perhaps matches TRBD1 (6 bases). The CDR3 consists of 15 residues. Germline V CDR1 and CDR2: SNHLY, FYNNEI. V lost 6 bases, J lost 10 bases, and 19 bases lay in between. In nucleotides, the CDR3 is TGTGCCAGCAGGCTACAGGGATCTCTAAACTCACCCCTCCACTTT. As protein: CASRLQGSLNSPLHF.

The chain joins TRBV2 to TRBJ1-1; D gene unclear. The ends were cut back, 1 base at V and 5 bases at J, with 11 bases in the middle. The CDR3 consists of 14 residues. Per germline, CDR1 SNHLY and CDR2 FYNNEI. The CDR3 DNA reads as TGTGCCAGCAGTGAAGTGCTTGCGAGGACTGAAGCTTTCTTT. Amino acid sequence: CASSEVLARTEAFF. The whole variable domain, remainder taken from reference TRBV2 and TRBJ1-1, is EPEVTQTPSHQVTQMGQEVILRCVPISNHLYFYWYRQILGQKVEFLVSFYNNEISEKSEIFDDQFSVERPDGSNFTLKIRSTKLEDSAMYFCASSEVLARTEAFFGQGTRLTVV.

The V gene is TRBV15, the J gene TRBJ2-2; 8 nucleotides line up with TRBD1. V was pared by 5 bases and J by 6 bases, with 8 bases of the junction left unmatched. Germline V gives CDR1 LNHNV, CDR2 YYDKDF (reference sequence). The CDR3 runs to 15 residues. The CDR3 DNA reads TGTGCCACCAGCGTCCGGACAGGGTATTCCGGGGAGCTGTTTTTT. This gives the protein CATSVRTGYSGELFF.

This clone was observed a single time. The rearrangement links TRBV7-9 to TRBJ2-5; 10 bases are shared with TRBD2. Germline lookup yields CDR1 SEHNR and CDR2 FQNEAQ (reference sequence). With 0 bases clipped from V and 5 bases from J, the junction kept 3 bases outside the gene matches. This CDR3 region has 15 residues. CDR3 amino acids: CASSLAGGLAETQYF. CDR3 DNA: TGTGCCAGCAGCTTAGCGGGGGGACTAGCGGAGACCCAGTACTTC.

This rearrangement joins TRBV4-1 to TRBJ1-4; the D gene is possibly TRBD1 (5 bases). The V gene lost 4 bases and the J gene lost 0 bases, with 12 bases spanning the gap. CDR1 is MGHRA and CDR2 is YSYEKL in the germline V gene. The CDR3 covers 16 residues. In DNA form, the CDR3 reads TGCGCCAGCAGCCGCGAGCCGACAGCAACTAATGAAAAACTGTTTTTT. Its protein is CASSREPTATNEKLFF.

This chain uses TRBV11-2 with TRBJ1-1; D is possibly TRBD1 (6 bases). The CDR3 sequence is 15 residues long. Germline CDR1 and CDR2: SGHAT and FQNNGV. Trimming left V 2 bases short and J 1 base short, with 11 bases between. Here the CDR3 DNA reads TGTGCCAGCAGCTTAACAGGGAGCAAGAACACTGAAGCTTTCTTT. This translates into CASSLTGSKNTEAFF.

About this clone itself: At one end the junction does not follow the germline gene, possibly because of a read error. The chain combines TRBV18 with TRBJ1-2, with TRBD1 matching over 9 bases. Germline assignment: CDR1 KGHSH and CDR2 LQKENI. CDR3 length equals 12 residues. CDR3: CASSPGQGDPYF. The CDR3 region has the DNA TGTGCCAGCTCACCGGGACAGGGAGATCCTTACTTC.

The chain has TRBV9 and TRBJ2-5; TRBD2 aligns across 9 bases. V was clipped by 0 bases and J by 5 bases; unmatched bases: 11. In germline, CDR1 is SGDLS, CDR2 YYNGEE. The CDR3 extends over 17 amino acids. CDR3 DNA: TGTGCCAGCAGCGTAGCTACAGGCGGGGGGGGCCAGGAGACCCAGTACTTC. Translation gives CASSVATGGGGQETQYF.

The genes are TRBV29-1 and TRBJ1-2; D is undetermined. V gave up 1 base and J gave up 7 bases, with 13 bases separating them. The CDR3 loop spans 13 amino acids. The germline CDR1 and CDR2 sequences are SQVTM and ANQGSEA. The CDR3 DNA reads TGCAGCGTTGAAGGTAGGAGGGCCGGTGGCTACACCTTC. This sequence encodes CSVEGRRAGGYTF.

The CDR3 loop reads CASSEYTGNTEAFF. The CDR3 DNA is TGTGCCAGCAGTGAATATACCGGGAACACTGAAGCTTTCTTT. This chain joins TRBV6-1 and TRBJ1-1, with unresolved D. The CDR3 consists of 14 residues. V was pared by 2 bases and J by 1 base, with 8 bases between. Per the germline V gene, CDR1 is MNHNS and CDR2 is SASEGT.

The rearrangement joins TRBV18 to TRBJ2-5; D is ambiguous. The CDR3 covers 13 residues. Trimming shortened V by 4 bases and J by 1 base, and 7 bases separated the two germline ends. The germline CDR1 and CDR2 sequences are KGHSH and LQKENI. The CDR3 nucleotides read TGTGCCAGCTCACGGGCGCCCCAAGAGACCCAGTACTTC. Protein product: CASSRAPQETQYF.

V usage is TRBV2 and J usage is TRBJ1-1; no firm D call. V lost 0 bases to trimming and J lost 11 bases, with 22 bases between them. In germline, CDR1 is SNHLY, CDR2 FYNNEI. CDR3 length equals 16 residues. For the CDR3, the DNA is TGTGCCAGCAGTGAAGCGCGGAGAGAGGGCCCCCCTGGGGCTTTCTTT. It translates to CASSEARREGPPGAFF.

V usage is TRBV5-8 and J usage is TRBJ1-4; D might be TRBD1 (6 bases). The length of the CDR3 is 14 residues. Germline V gene data show CDR1 as SGHTS and CDR2 as YDEGEE. Deletions cut 0 bases from V and 13 bases from J, with 16 bases between. CDR3: CASSLAAGARGLFF. The CDR3 DNA follows: TGTGCCAGCAGCTTGGCGGCAGGGGCTAGAGGACTGTTTTTT.

The V call is TRBV19, the J call TRBJ1-2, with 12 positions matching TRBD1. The germline CDR1 and CDR2 sequences are LNHDA and SQIVND (reference sequence). The CDR3 length is 17 residues. With 7 bases clipped from V and 3 bases from J, the junction kept 12 bases outside the gene matches. The CDR3 loop is CASTPRSGTGGYYGYTF. The CDR3 DNA sequence: TGTGCCAGTACCCCACGTTCCGGGACAGGGGGCTACTATGGCTACACCTTC.

This clone appeared a few times. The CDR3 region has the DNA TGTGCCAGCAGTTTAGGGCAAGCTTCCCCCGGCTACACCTTC. Translated: CASSLGQASPGYTF. The chain joins TRBV27 to TRBJ1-2; D remains unclear. CDR1 is MNHEY, CDR2 SMNVEV, per germline (reference sequence). V was pared by 2 bases and J by 8 bases, with 15 bases between. This CDR3 is built from 14 residues.

This clone was detected only a few times. The CDR3 region has the DNA TGTGCCAGCAGCTTAGGGACAGGGGGCCAATTCGGCTACACCTTC. Protein sequence: CASSLGTGGQFGYTF. The chain links TRBV7-9 to TRBJ1-2; 11 positions match TRBD1. The CDR3 consists of 15 residues. Losses at the gene ends were 1 base for V and 8 bases for J; bases not matched to a gene: 6. Germline CDR1 is SEHNR and CDR2 is FQNEAQ (reference sequence).

The chain carries TRBV5-4 and TRBJ2-1, with 8 bases matching TRBD2. The V and J ends lost 5 bases and 0 bases, in that order; junction bases with no gene match: 7. Germline V gene sequence: CDR1 SGHNT, CDR2 YYREEE (reference sequence). There are 16 residues in the CDR3. The CDR3 nucleotides are TGTGCCAGCAGTTCAGACGGGGGGGTCTCCTACAATGAGCAGTTCTTC. This codes for CASSSDGGVSYNEQFF.

The chain recombines TRBV27 with TRBJ1-2; TRBD1 might be the D (5 bases). This CDR3 is 16 amino acids long. Trimming removed 6 bases from V and 7 bases from J, with 24 bases in between. From germline, CDR1 is MNHEY and CDR2 SMNVEV (reference sequence). CDR3 in amino acids: CASSLRRGGGGSGYTF. As DNA, the CDR3 is TGTGCCAGCAGCCTGAGGCGGGGTGGGGGAGGAAGTGGCTACACCTTC.

This chain uses TRBV7-8 with TRBJ2-7; TRBD2 agrees at 7 bases. Per the germline V gene, CDR1 is SGHVS and CDR2 is FQNEAQ. The CDR3 sequence is 14 residues long. J lost 2 bases, V lost 5 bases, and 6 bases had no gene match. CDR3 sequence reads: CASSRGGGPYEQYF. The CDR3 DNA reads as TGTGCCAGCAGCCGGGGCGGGGGTCCCTACGAGCAGTACTTC. Complete variable domain (other parts from reference TRBV7-8 and TRBJ2-7): GAGVSQSPRYKVAKRGQDVALRCDPISGHVSLFWYQQALGQGPEFLTYFQNEAQLDKSGLPSDRFFAERPEGSVSTLKIQRTQQEDSAVYLCASSRGGGPYEQYFGPGTRLTVT.

Only a few counts were recorded for this clone. This rearrangement joins TRBV6-1 to TRBJ2-1; 10 nucleotides line up with TRBD1. With 10 bases clipped from V and 9 bases from J, the junction kept 9 bases outside the gene matches. The CDR3 consists of 13 residues. Germline assignment: CDR1 MNHNS and CDR2 SASEGT. As DNA, the CDR3 is TGTGCCACCCCGGGACAGGGGCAGGCTGAGCAGTTCTTC. Amino acid sequence: CATPGQGQAEQFF.

The rearrangement joins TRBV6-1 to TRBJ2-7, with D possibly being TRBD2 (5 bases). With 8 bases removed from V and 4 bases from J, the gap between germline ends came to 18 bases. The CDR3 contains 14 residues. CDR1 and CDR2 from the germline V gene are MNHNS and SASEGT. CDR3 residues: CASLSPRGAYEQYF. For the CDR3, the DNA is TGTGCCAGCCTTTCTCCTCGGGGTGCGTACGAGCAGTACTTC.

This clone occurred a few times. The chain joins TRBV5-6 to TRBJ2-1; 9 nucleotides agree with TRBD1. The CDR3 runs 15 residues. Germline V gene sequence: CDR1 SGHDT, CDR2 YYEEEE. V dropped 2 bases and J dropped 15; count of bases not matched to a gene: 15. The CDR3 DNA is TGTGCCAGCAGCTTTCCGGGACAGGGAGAAACGGGCACGTTCTTC. It translates to CASSFPGQGETGTFF.

The V gene is TRBV6-5, the J gene TRBJ1-5; 9 bases match TRBD1. The CDR3 length is 14 residues. Trimming removed 6 bases from V and 9 bases from J; junction bases left unmatched: 9. Germline lookup yields CDR1 MNHEY and CDR2 SVGAGI. CDR3 amino acids: CASSPGQGSRPQHF. CDR3 DNA: TGTGCCAGCAGCCCTGGACAGGGGAGTCGGCCCCAGCATTTT.

J is TRBJ2-7 and V is TRBV6-5; TRBD1 agrees at 7 bases. The germline V gene has CDR1 MNHEY and CDR2 SVGAGI. Losses at the gene ends were 4 bases for V and 0 bases for J; bases not matched to a gene: 9. The CDR3 is 16 residues long. The CDR3 here is CASSSGPGQSSYEQYF. For the CDR3, the DNA is TGTGCCAGCAGTTCTGGTCCGGGACAGAGCTCCTACGAGCAGTACTTC.

This clone turned up a few times. The chain joins TRBV7-6 to TRBJ2-7, with D maybe TRBD1 (6 bases). The CDR3 covers 13 residues. Deletions cut 0 bases from V and 4 bases from J, with 7 bases between. Per germline, CDR1 SGHVS and CDR2 FNYEAQ. The CDR3 DNA reads as TGTGCCAGCAGCTTAGCAGGGGGATACGAGCAGTACTTC. This gives the protein CASSLAGGYEQYF.

The chain employs TRBV5-1 and TRBJ2-2; no reliable D call. Per the germline V gene, CDR1 is SGHRS and CDR2 is YFSETQ. The V and J ends lost 4 bases and 0 bases respectively, with 7 bases between them. The CDR3 sequence is 14 residues long. The CDR3 sequence: CASSGGTNTGELFF. Here the CDR3 DNA reads TGCGCCAGCAGCGGCGGAACGAACACCGGGGAGCTGTTTTTT.

J is TRBJ2-5 and V is TRBV10-3; D is uncertain. Germline-derived CDR1 and CDR2 are ENHRY and SYGVKD. The V and J ends lost 2 bases and 2 bases respectively, with 6 bases between them. This CDR3 has 13 residues. CDR3 sequence (DNA): TGTGCCATCAGTGAGGGGCAGCAAGAGACCCAGTACTTC. This sequence encodes CAISEGQQETQYF.